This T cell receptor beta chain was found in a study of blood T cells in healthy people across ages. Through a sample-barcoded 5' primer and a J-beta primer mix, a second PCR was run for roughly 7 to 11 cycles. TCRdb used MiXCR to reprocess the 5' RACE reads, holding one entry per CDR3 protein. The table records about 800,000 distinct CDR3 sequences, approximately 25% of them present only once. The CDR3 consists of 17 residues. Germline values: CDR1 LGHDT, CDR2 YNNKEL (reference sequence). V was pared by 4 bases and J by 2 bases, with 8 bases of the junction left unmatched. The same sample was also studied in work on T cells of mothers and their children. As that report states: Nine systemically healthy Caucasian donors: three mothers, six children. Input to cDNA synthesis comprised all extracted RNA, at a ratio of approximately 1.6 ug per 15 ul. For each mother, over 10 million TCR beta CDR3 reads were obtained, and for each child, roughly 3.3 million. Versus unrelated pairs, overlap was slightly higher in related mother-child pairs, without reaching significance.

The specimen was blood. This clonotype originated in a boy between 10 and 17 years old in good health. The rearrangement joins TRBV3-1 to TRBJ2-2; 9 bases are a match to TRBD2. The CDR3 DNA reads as TGTGCCAGCAGCCCCTTAAGCGGGGGGATTAACACCGGGGAGCTGTTTTTT. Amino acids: CASSPLSGGINTGELFF.